The present T cell receptor beta chain was sequenced within a study of cytomegalovirus exposure and HLA in healthy donors. Primers included in the PCR were 60 Vbeta and 13 Jbeta primers. The method was immunoSEQ multiplex PCR; TCRdb's version includes in-frame clones alone and lacks a portion of them. The data show 130,000 or so clones, 75% to 85% seen once. About this clone: This sample includes further DNA sequences coding for the same CDR3.

Trimming removed 2 bases from V and 4 bases from J; junction bases left unmatched: 8. The germline CDR1 and CDR2 sequences are SGHRS and YFSETQ. This CDR3 region has 15 residues. This receptor was identified in a woman in her late teens or twenties in good health and CMV-seropositive. The sequencing input was PBMCs. This sequence joins TRBV5-1 and TRBJ1-1; 7 bases map to TRBD1. The CDR3 region has the DNA TGCGCCAGCAGCTTTTTCACCACAGGGGCCACTGAAGCTTTCTTT. It codes for CASSFFTTGATEAFF.